The 6 T cell receptor beta chains below were found in one sample sequenced in a study of T cell repertoires in cytomegalovirus infection. TCRdb recomputed calls from the reads with MiXCR, one row per CDR3 protein. The repertoire includes fewer than 400,000 distinct CDR3 sequences, less than 20% of them detected once, and around 10% sits in the top ten. Sequencing was carried out using PBMCs. These receptors all come from a human donor in good health (CMV status not recorded). Some clones in this sample may be carry-over from other donors' samples.

This clonotype was observed many times. CDR3 protein: CASSQRTGALEQYF. CDR3 sequence (DNA): TGTGCCAGCAGCCAAAGGACAGGTGCACTCGAGCAGTACTTC. V and J are TRBV7-2 and TRBJ2-7; 7 positions match TRBD1. This CDR3 is built from 14 residues. Trimming cost V 5 bases and J 6 bases; bases outside gene matches: 10. The germline V gene has CDR1 SGHTA and CDR2 FQGNSA.

This chain uses TRBV4-3 with TRBJ2-1; the match to TRBD2 covers 10 bases. The CDR3 sequence is 15 residues long. With 5 bases clipped from V and 4 bases from J, the junction kept 5 bases outside the gene matches. Looked up from germline, CDR1 is LGHNA and CDR2 is YSLEER. This CDR3 is CASSARTSGYNEQFF. Written as DNA, the CDR3 is TGCGCCAGCAGCGCCCGGACTAGCGGTTACAATGAGCAGTTCTTC.

This chain links TRBV7-2 with TRBJ2-5; unclear D gene. The length of the CDR3 is 13 residues. From germline, CDR1 is SGHTA and CDR2 FQGNSA. V dropped 6 bases and J dropped 4 bases, with 12 bases sitting between them. CDR3 region: CASRNLGGETQYF. The CDR3 DNA is TGTGCCAGCAGGAACCTAGGTGGAGAGACCCAGTACTTC.

In its sample, this clonotype was seen a few times. This rearrangement joins TRBV14 to TRBJ1-1; D ambiguous. The CDR3 is made up of 15 amino acids. Per the germline V gene, CDR1 is SGHDN and CDR2 is FVKESK. V lost 1 base and J 0 bases, leaving 9 bases between the germline ends. CDR3 nucleotides: TGTGCCAGCAGCCAAGCCGGGTTCATGAACACTGAAGCTTTCTTT. Protein: CASSQAGFMNTEAFF. Full variable domain (remainder filled in from reference TRBV14 and TRBJ1-1): EAGVTQFPSHSVIEKGQTVTLRCDPISGHDNLYWYRRVMGKEIKFLLHFVKESKQDESGMPNNRFLAERTGGTYSTLKVQPAELEDSGVYFCASSQAGFMNTEAFFGQGTRLTVV.

In this sample, this clonotype turned up many times. The chain links TRBV12-3 or TRBV12-4 to TRBJ1-1; D unclear. V lost 6 bases and J lost 5, with 16 bases in between. The CDR3 is 14 amino acids. DNA for the CDR3: TGTGCCAGCAGCCCCATAGAGGTGGGTACTGAAGCTTTCTTT. It encodes CASSPIEVGTEAFF.

In regard to this clonotype: The germline gene is not matched at one end of the junction; a read error may be the cause. This chain links TRBV7-4 with TRBJ2-1; 9 nucleotides line up with TRBD1. This CDR3 is built from 15 residues. The germline gives CDR1 SGHVT, CDR2 SQSDAQ. The CDR3 nucleotides are TGTGCCAGCAGCCCCGGGACAGGGAGCCACAATAAGCAGTTCTTC. This sequence encodes CASSPGTGSHNKQFF.